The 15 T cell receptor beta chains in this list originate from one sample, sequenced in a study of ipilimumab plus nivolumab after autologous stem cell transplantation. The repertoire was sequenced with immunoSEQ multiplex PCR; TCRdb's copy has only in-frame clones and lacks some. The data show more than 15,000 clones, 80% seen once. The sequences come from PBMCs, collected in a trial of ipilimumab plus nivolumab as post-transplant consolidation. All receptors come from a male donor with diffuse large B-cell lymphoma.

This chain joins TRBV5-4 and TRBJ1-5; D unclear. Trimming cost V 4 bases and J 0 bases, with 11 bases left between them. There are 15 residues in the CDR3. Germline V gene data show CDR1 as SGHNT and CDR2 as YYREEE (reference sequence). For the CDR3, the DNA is TGTGCCAGCAGCCCCGGGCCGAATAGCAATCAGCCCCAGCATTTT. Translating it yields CASSPGPNSNQPQHF.

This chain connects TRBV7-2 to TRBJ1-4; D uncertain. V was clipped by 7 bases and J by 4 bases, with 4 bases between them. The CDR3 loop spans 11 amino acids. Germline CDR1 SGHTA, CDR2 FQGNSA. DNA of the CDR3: TGTGCCAGCACCAATAATGAAAAACTGTTTTTT. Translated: CASTNNEKLFF.

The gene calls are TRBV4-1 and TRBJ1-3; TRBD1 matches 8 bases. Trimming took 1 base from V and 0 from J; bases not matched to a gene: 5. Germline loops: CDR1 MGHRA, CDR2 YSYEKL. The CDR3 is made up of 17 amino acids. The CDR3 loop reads CASSQGQGIYSGNTIYF. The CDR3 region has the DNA TGCGCCAGCAGCCAAGGACAGGGGATTTACTCTGGAAACACCATATATTTT.

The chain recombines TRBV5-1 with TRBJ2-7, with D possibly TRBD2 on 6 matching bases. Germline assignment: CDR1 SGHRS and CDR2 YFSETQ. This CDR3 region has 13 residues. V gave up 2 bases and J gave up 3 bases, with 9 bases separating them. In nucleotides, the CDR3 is TGCGCCAGCAGCTTTGGCGGGGACTACGAGCAGTACTTC. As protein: CASSFGGDYEQYF.

The CDR3 region is CASSFSGGTDTQYF. CDR3 bases: TGCGCCAGCAGCTTTTCCGGCGGGACAGATACGCAGTATTTT. The chain recombines TRBV5-1 with TRBJ2-3; the D gene is possibly TRBD2 (5 bases). CDR1 is SGHRS and CDR2 is YFSETQ in the germline V gene. V dropped 2 bases and J dropped 3 bases, with 10 bases sitting between them. This CDR3 contains 14 residues.

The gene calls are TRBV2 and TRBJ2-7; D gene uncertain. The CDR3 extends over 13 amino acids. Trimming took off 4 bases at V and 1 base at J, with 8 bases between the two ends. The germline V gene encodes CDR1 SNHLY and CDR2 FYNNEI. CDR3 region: CASSVGGSYEQYF. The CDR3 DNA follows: TGTGCCAGCAGTGTGGGCGGATCCTACGAGCAGTACTTC.

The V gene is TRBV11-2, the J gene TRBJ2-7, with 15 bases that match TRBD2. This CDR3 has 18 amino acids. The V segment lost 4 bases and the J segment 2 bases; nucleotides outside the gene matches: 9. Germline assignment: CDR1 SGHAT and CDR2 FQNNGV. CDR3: CASSSLGLAGGKTYEQYF. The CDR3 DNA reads TGTGCCAGCAGCTCCCTTGGACTAGCGGGGGGGAAAACCTACGAGCAGTACTTC.

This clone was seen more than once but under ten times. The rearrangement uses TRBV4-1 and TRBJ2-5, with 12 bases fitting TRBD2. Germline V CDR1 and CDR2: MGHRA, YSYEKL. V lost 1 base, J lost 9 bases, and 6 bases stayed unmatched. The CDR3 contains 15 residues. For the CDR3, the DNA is TGCGCCAGCAGCCAAGCTACCCTAGCGGGGGGGCCCCAGTACTTC. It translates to CASSQATLAGGPQYF.

The CDR3 protein is CASSPKLSGNNEQFF. DNA for the CDR3: TGTGCCAGCAGCCCTAAGTTAAGCGGTAACAATGAGCAGTTCTTC. The V call is TRBV7-9, the J call TRBJ2-1; D possibly corresponds to TRBD2 (5 bases). The CDR3 runs 15 residues. CDR1 SEHNR and CDR2 FQNEAQ come from the germline V gene (reference sequence). With 5 bases removed from V and 5 bases from J, the gap between germline ends came to 16 bases.

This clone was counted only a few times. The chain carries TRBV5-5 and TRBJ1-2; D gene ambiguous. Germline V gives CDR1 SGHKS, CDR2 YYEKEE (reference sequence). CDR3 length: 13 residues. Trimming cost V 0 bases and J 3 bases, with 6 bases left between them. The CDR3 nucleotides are TGTGCCAGCAGCTTGGAACCGCACTATGGCTACACCTTC. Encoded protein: CASSLEPHYGYTF.

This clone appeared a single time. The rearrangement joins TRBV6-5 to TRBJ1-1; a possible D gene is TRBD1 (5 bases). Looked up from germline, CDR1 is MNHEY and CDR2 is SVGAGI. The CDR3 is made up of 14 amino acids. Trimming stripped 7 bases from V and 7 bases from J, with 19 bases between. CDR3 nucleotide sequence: TGTGCCAGCACTAGGATGGCAGGGTCGGGTGAAGCTTTCTTT. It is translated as CASTRMAGSGEAFF.

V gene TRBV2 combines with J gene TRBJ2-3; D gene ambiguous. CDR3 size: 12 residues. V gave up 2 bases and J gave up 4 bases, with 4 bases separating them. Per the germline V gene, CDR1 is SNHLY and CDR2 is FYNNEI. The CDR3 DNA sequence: TGTGCCAGCAGTGAATTTGCAGATACGCAGTATTTT. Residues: CASSEFADTQYF.

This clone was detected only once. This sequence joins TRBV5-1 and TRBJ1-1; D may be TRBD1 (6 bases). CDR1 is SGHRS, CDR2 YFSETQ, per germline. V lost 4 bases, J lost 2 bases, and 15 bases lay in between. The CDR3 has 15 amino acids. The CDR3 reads CASSPDGQLNTEAFF. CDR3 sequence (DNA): TGCGCCAGCAGCCCCGACGGACAGTTAAACACTGAAGCTTTCTTT.

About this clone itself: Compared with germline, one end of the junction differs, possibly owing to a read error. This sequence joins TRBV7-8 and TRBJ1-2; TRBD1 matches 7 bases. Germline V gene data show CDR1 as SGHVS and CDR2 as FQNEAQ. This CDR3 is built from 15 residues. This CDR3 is CASSLASTGFYGYTF. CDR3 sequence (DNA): TGTGCCAGCAGTTTAGCCTCGACAGGGTTCTATGGCTACACCTTC.

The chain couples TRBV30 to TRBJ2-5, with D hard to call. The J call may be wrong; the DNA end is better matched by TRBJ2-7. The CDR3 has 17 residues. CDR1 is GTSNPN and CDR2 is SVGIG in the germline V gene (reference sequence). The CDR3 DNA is TGTGCCTGGAGTGACCCCGACCGCAGACTGACCTCCTACGAGCAGTACTTC. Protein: CAWSDPDRRLTSYEQYF.